This T cell receptor (beta chain) was found in a study of blood T cell repertoires in COVID-19. The overall study: COVID-19 samples, acute and convalescent, were from the United States, Italy and Spain.

Assay used: immunoSEQ multiplex PCR; TCRdb lists only in-frame clones, some missing. The top ten hold less than 1.5% of the sample, which has about 110,000 clones, about 90% seen once. This CDR3 contains 14 residues. Trimming pared 0 bases from V and 7 bases from J, leaving 10 bases between. Germline CDR1 reads MNHEY; CDR2 reads SVGEGT. Input material: peripheral blood. The chain uses TRBV6-2 or TRBV6-3 and TRBJ1-5, with TRBD1 as a possible D gene (5 bases). The receptor's source is a young woman with acute or convalescent COVID-19. CDR3 nucleotides: TGTGCCAGCAGTTACTCGGCAGGGATACAGCCCCAGCATTTT. Translation gives CASSYSAGIQPQHF.